This T cell receptor beta chain was obtained from a study of siplizumab effects on memory and regulatory T cells (dated by TCRdb to between 2017 and 2020). Concerning the study at large: The study examined how the anti-CD2 antibody siplizumab affects alloreactive T-cell subsets in allogeneic mixed lymphocyte reactions built from human PBMCs. General findings and caveats noted by the study authors: Whether proliferating Tregs from siplizumab cultures were suppressive was not functionally confirmed. About 75-97% of proliferating CD4+ or CD8+ clones could not be given a naive or memory phenotype. In reactions with siplizumab, an average of around 70% of mappable alloreactive CD4+ clones were Treg-derived, compared with 25% to 30% in control reactions. Because sequences at frequencies below about 10^-5 were poorly captured, only a minor fraction of alloreactive clones could be mapped back to unstimulated subsets. Siplizumab significantly lowered the cumulative frequency of alloreactive sequences that could be traced to unstimulated CD4+ memory T cells. Unstimulated naive T cells appeared to be more diverse than memory T cells, and naive cells seemed to make a substantial contribution to the alloresponse.

TCRbeta CDR3 sequencing was performed on sorted unstimulated T cells and on proliferating T cells recovered from mixed lymphocyte reactions. Fresh whole blood from some eleven HLA-typed healthy donors was used to isolate PBMCs. Unstimulated CD4+ regulatory T cells were FACS-sorted to map the origin of alloreactive clones. Comment on this clone: Its specific antigen is unknown. The record has no base qualities; no much larger clone is one base away.

Libraries were constructed by the immunoSEQ multiplex PCR assay. Approximately 10^5 TCR templates per sample were assayed on the deep sequencing platform. Genomic DNA extracted from sorted T cells was the material used for TCRbeta CDR3 sequencing. The source study handled its data this way. The R programming language was used for clonal analysis of TCRbeta CDR3 data. Unstimulated samples were compared with post-reaction CFSE-low samples to define alloreactive CD4+ and CD8+ clones. Regulatory or non-regulatory origin of alloreactive CD4+ clones was assigned by matching sequences to the sorted unstimulated Treg and non-Treg repertoires. Held by TCRdb, this immuneACCESS table contains in-frame sequences only and omits some clones. Under half of the omission traces to an unresolved V gene where checked; the cause of the rest is unknown. V and J calls and clone size are given by that table; D and trimming were obtained from the DNA. This sample is represented by around 100,000 clones; 94% of them were singletons. The top ten hold roughly 0.61% of the sample.

Taken from the germline V gene (reference sequence), the CDR1 and CDR2 loops are GTSNPN and SVGIG. The CDR3 spans 11 residues, from the cysteine through the phenylalanine. Kept here is only the CDR3 DNA, which spans 33 bases and is read in frame from base 1. The junction carries 9 bases between V and J, which are trimmed by 3 bases and 7 bases respectively. This receptor chain uses TRBV30 and TRBJ2-5; no D gene is confidently identified. The sequenced material came from Tregs sorted from blood. The sequence was obtained from a human donor in good health. The CDR3 loop reads CAWSPVGTQYF. The nucleotides read TGTGCCTGGAGCCCCGTCGGGACCCAGTACTTC. The CDR3 plus the reference TRBV30 and TRBJ2-5 genes for the other parts give the full variable domain: SQTIHQWPATLVQPVGSPLSLECTVEGTSNPNLYWYRQAAGRGLQLLFYSVGIGQISSEVPQNLSASRPQDRQFILSSKKLLLSDSGFYLCAWSPVGTQYFGPGTRLLVL.